Sequencing of this T cell receptor (beta chain) was carried out in a study of blood T cell repertoires in COVID-19. Looking at the study overall: Sites across the United States, Italy and Spain contributed samples from acute and convalescent COVID-19. From T cells, B-cell-depleted T cells, or PBMCs came the material, which was cDNA or gDNA.

Trimming removed 4 bases at V and 7 bases at J, with 14 bases between. The CDR3 length is 14 residues. From germline, CDR1 is KGHSH and CDR2 LQKENI. Some clones are missing from TCRdb's copy, which holds only in-frame ones; the method was immunoSEQ multiplex PCR. The sample yields 30,000 to 40,000 clones, 85% to 95% seen once. The TCR originated in a human donor in a cohort sampled during active COVID-19. Sequenced: peripheral blood. The gene calls are TRBV18 and TRBJ2-1; no definite D call. The CDR3 here is CASSLAGYQNEQFF. The CDR3 bases are TGTGCCAGCTCACTAGCTGGATACCAAAATGAGCAGTTCTTC.